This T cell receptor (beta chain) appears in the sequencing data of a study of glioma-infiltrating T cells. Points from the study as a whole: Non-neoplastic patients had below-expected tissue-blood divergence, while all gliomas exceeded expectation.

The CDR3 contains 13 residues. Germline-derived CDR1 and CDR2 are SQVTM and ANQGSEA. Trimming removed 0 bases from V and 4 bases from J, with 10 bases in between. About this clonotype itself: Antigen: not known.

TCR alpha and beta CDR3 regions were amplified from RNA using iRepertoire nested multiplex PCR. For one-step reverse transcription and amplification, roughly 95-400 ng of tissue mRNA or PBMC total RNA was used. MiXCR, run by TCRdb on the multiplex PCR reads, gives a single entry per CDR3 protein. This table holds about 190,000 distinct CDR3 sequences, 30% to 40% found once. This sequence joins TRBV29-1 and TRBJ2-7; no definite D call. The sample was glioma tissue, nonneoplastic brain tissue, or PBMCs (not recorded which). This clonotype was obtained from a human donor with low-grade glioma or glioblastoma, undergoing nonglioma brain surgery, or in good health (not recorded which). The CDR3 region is CSVEDQGPYEQYF. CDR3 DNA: TGCAGCGTTGAAGATCAAGGGCCGTACGAGCAGTACTTC.